This passage covers 17 T cell receptor beta chains from one sample sequenced in a study of OX40 agonist ivuxolimab in advanced cancers. Assay: immunoSEQ multiplex PCR; the TCRdb copy retains only in-frame clones and omits some. The sample lists about 98,000 clones, roughly nine tenths occurring once. Sequenced here: CD4+ or CD8+ T cells sorted from blood, sampled in a trial of the OX40 agonist ivuxolimab. These receptors were collected from an adult with an advanced solid tumor such as melanoma, head and neck, liver or kidney cancer.

The genes are TRBV5-6 and TRBJ2-1, with D possibly being TRBD1 or TRBD2 (5 bases each). This CDR3 is built from 16 residues. The ends were cut back, 3 bases at V and 0 bases at J, with 13 bases in the middle. The germline V gene has CDR1 SGHDT and CDR2 YYEEEE. In DNA, the CDR3 is TGTGCCAGCAGCTGGGGACCGCCGAGCTCCTACAATGAGCAGTTCTTC. Amino acid sequence: CASSWGPPSSYNEQFF.

The chain uses TRBV5-6 and TRBJ2-3; unclear D gene. CDR1 and CDR2 from the germline V gene are SGHDT and YYEEEE. The germline V and J ends were trimmed by 6 bases and 0 bases, with 14 bases remaining between them. The CDR3 is 15 amino acids. The CDR3 loop reads CASTQSVLSTDTQYF. Here the CDR3 DNA reads TGTGCCAGCACCCAGTCTGTGTTAAGCACAGATACGCAGTATTTT.

This clone was observed a handful of times. The chain combines TRBV6-1 with TRBJ2-4, with 8 positions matching TRBD1. The CDR3 contains 12 residues. Germline loops: CDR1 MNHNS, CDR2 SASEGT. V was clipped by 6 bases and J by 10 bases; unmatched bases: 5. CDR3 bases: TGTGCCAGCAGGGGGACAGGAACTATTCAGTACTTC. This encodes CASRGTGTIQYF.

The chain employs TRBV19 and TRBJ2-2; 8 bases are a match to TRBD2. CDR1 is LNHDA and CDR2 is SQIVND in the germline V gene (reference sequence). The CDR3 has 16 amino acids. Trimming cost V 6 bases and J 1 base; bases outside gene matches: 7. The CDR3 DNA is TGTGCCAGTAGAGGAGGAGCGGGGGTGAACACCGGGGAGCTGTTTTTT. The encoded protein is CASRGGAGVNTGELFF. The complete variable domain, with remaining parts taken from reference TRBV19 and TRBJ2-2, reads DGGITQSPKYLFRKEGQNVTLSCEQNLNHDAMYWYRQDPGQGLRLIYYSQIVNDFQKGDIAEGYSVSREKKESFPLTVTSAQKNPTAFYLCASRGGAGVNTGELFFGEGSRLTVL.

This clone was picked up one time. V gene TRBV10-2 combines with J gene TRBJ2-3; D is uncertain. This CDR3 has 14 amino acids. Germline V gene lookup returns CDR1 WSHSY and CDR2 SAAADI. Trimming shortened V by 5 bases and J by 2 bases, and 11 bases separated the two germline ends. The CDR3 loop reads CASSFPEHTDTQYF. The CDR3 DNA is TGCGCCAGCAGTTTTCCTGAACACACAGATACGCAGTATTTT.

The chain has TRBV2 and TRBJ1-5, with 9 bases identical to TRBD1. This CDR3 contains 13 residues. CDR1 is SNHLY, CDR2 FYNNEI, per germline. V trimming: 7 bases; J trimming: 9 bases; junction bases outside the gene matches: 7. In DNA form, the CDR3 reads TGTGCCAGCACCGTACAGGGGGCTCCGCCCCAGCATTTT. Its protein product is CASTVQGAPPQHF.

The V and J genes are TRBV4-3 and TRBJ2-5, with 8 nucleotides matching TRBD2. V was clipped by 4 bases and J by 4 bases; unmatched bases: 8. CDR3 length: 15 amino acids. Germline V CDR1 and CDR2: LGHNA, YSLEER. This chain's CDR3 is CASSPREVYRETQYF. The CDR3 DNA follows: TGCGCCAGCAGCCCGCGGGAGGTGTATAGAGAGACCCAGTACTTC.

The V gene is TRBV6-1, the J gene TRBJ1-5; D gene uncertain. The CDR3 is 13 residues long. CDR1 is MNHNS and CDR2 is SASEGT in the germline V gene. V was trimmed by 8 bases and J by 0 bases, leaving 8 bases between them. CDR3 DNA: TGTGCCAGCCGAGATTATAGCAATCAGCCCCAGCATTTT. It encodes CASRDYSNQPQHF.

This clone has just a few counts. Different DNA sequences within this sample yield the same CDR3. This rearrangement joins TRBV27 to TRBJ2-3; D perhaps matches TRBD2 (6 bases). CDR1 is MNHEY and CDR2 is SMNVEV in the germline V gene (reference sequence). The CDR3 runs 15 residues. V was clipped by 3 bases and J by 1 base, with 11 bases between them. CDR3: CASSFRVAGTDTQYF. CDR3 bases: TGTGCCAGCAGTTTTAGAGTAGCGGGCACAGATACGCAGTATTTT.

The rearrangement links TRBV18 to TRBJ1-1; TRBD1 might be the D (6 bases). The V and J ends lost 3 bases and 6 bases respectively, with 14 bases between them. This CDR3 is 14 amino acids long. Looked up from germline, CDR1 is KGHSH and CDR2 is LQKENI. The CDR3 protein is CASSPDSPRPEAFF. CDR3 nucleotides: TGTGCCAGCTCACCGGACAGTCCTCGCCCTGAAGCTTTCTTT.

V usage is TRBV4-2 and J usage is TRBJ1-2; no clear D. CDR3 length: 16 residues. Trimming cost V 3 bases and J 7 bases, with 21 bases left between them. Germline V gene data show CDR1 as LGHNA and CDR2 as YNFKEQ. In DNA form, the CDR3 reads TGTGCCAGCAGCCAGACCCGGCGGAACCTCTCCCCTGGCTACACCTTC. Amino acid sequence: CASSQTRRNLSPGYTF.

The CDR3: CASSIALDTRGSGYTF. CDR3 sequence (DNA): TGTGCCAGTAGTATAGCCCTCGATACCAGGGGGTCTGGCTACACCTTC. V and J are TRBV19 and TRBJ1-2; TRBD1 agrees at 7 bases. The germline V gene encodes CDR1 LNHDA and CDR2 SQIVND (reference sequence). V lost 1 base and J lost 7; bases outside the gene matches: 12. The CDR3 consists of 16 residues.

The chain joins TRBV6-5 to TRBJ1-3; 10 positions agree with TRBD1. Germline V gene lookup returns CDR1 MNHEY and CDR2 SVGAGI. Unmatched junction bases numbered 7, after V lost 3 bases and J lost 5 bases. CDR3 length equals 16 residues. CDR3 sequence: CASSYWGQGQRNTIYF. The DNA for the CDR3 is TGTGCCAGCAGTTATTGGGGACAGGGGCAAAGAAACACCATATATTTT.

The chain employs TRBV28 and TRBJ2-7; 9 positions match TRBD1. The CDR3 extends over 14 amino acids. Germline CDR1 is MDHEN and CDR2 is SYDVKM. V gave up 5 bases and J gave up 5 bases; unmatched junction bases: 7. The CDR3: CASSPGDRANEQYF. The CDR3 DNA follows: TGTGCCAGCAGTCCCGGGGACAGGGCCAACGAGCAGTACTTC. Complete variable domain (other parts from reference TRBV28 and TRBJ2-7): DVKVTQSSRYLVKRTGEKVFLECVQDMDHENMFWYRQDPGLGLRLIYFSYDVKMKEKGDIPEGYSVSREKKERFSLILESASTNQTSMYLCASSPGDRANEQYFGPGTRLTVT.

The chain joins TRBV21-1 to TRBJ2-7. TRBV21-1 is reported as a pseudogene. The CDR3 sequence is 10 residues long. CDR3 sequence (DNA): TGTGCCAGCCAGCCCTACGAGCAGTACGTC. Amino acids: CASQPYEQYV.

The chain employs TRBV6-5 and TRBJ2-7; TRBD2 agrees at 10 bases. Unmatched junction bases numbered 9, after V lost 7 bases and J lost 3 bases. CDR3 length: 15 amino acids. Germline CDR1 MNHEY, CDR2 SVGAGI. The CDR3 is CASTRLAGESYEQYV. The CDR3 nucleotides are TGTGCCAGCACGAGGCTAGCGGGAGAGAGCTACGAGCAGTACGTC.

The rearrangement links TRBV28 to TRBJ1-2; D unresolved. The CDR3 spans 12 residues. The V gene's germline CDR1 is MDHEN and CDR2 SYDVKM. Trimming took 4 bases from V and 4 from J, leaving 7 bases between them. DNA of the CDR3: TGTGCCAGCAGTTCCCTCGTCTATGGCTACACCTTC. Amino acid sequence: CASSSLVYGYTF.